This is a list of T cell receptor beta chains from one sample in a study of OX40 agonist ivuxolimab in advanced cancers. Profiled with immunoSEQ multiplex PCR; TCRdb holds only in-frame clones, not every one. Altogether approximately 39,000 clones are present, about nine tenths being singletons, with the ten largest covering approximately 45%. This specimen was CD4+ or CD8+ T cells sorted from blood, taken in a trial of the OX40 agonist ivuxolimab. Receptor source: an adult with an advanced solid tumor such as melanoma, head and neck, liver or kidney cancer. The CDR3 runs from the conserved cysteine through the conserved F or W. D genes are given only for firm matches. Expanded clones are given a class, and other clones once, few, many or no size at all.

j_call clone_size d_call v_call cdr3_nt cdr3_aa
TRBJ2-5 NA TRBD2 TRBV27 TGTGCCAGCAGTTCCCCCCCCAGCGGGGGGGCCACCGGGGAGACCCAGTACTTC CASSSPPSGGATGETQYF
TRBJ1-1 NA NA TRBV7-3 TGTGCCAGCAGCTTAGGCTCGGAGGCCTTCTTT CASSLGSEAFF
TRBJ2-7 NA TRBD2 TRBV19 TGTGCCAGTAGTACCCAGACTAGCGGACCGCCCTACGAGCAGTACTTC CASSTQTSGPPYEQYF
TRBJ1-1 NA NA TRBV6-1 TGTGCCAGCAGTGAGGCGGAGTTAACTGAAGCTTTCTTT CASSEAELTEAFF
TRBJ1-4 NA NA TRBV4-3 TGCGCCAGCAGCCAAGATGGGGGGTCGAATGAAAAACTGTTTTTT CASSQDGGSNEKLFF
TRBJ2-7 NA NA TRBV4-1 TGCGCCAGCAGCCCTGTGGGCAGGTCTAACCTAGGGGAGCAGTACTTC CASSPVGRSNLGEQYF
TRBJ2-3 NA TRBD1 TRBV27 TGTGCCAGCAGTTTGGGGACAGGGTTGGGAGATACGCAGTATTTT CASSLGTGLGDTQYF
TRBJ1-4 NA NA TRBV11-2 TGTGCCAGCACCTCCGGGGGGGGTGAAAAACTGTTTTTT CASTSGGGEKLFF
TRBJ2-3 NA NA TRBV11-3 TGTGCCAGCAGCTTAGGGGCAGATACGCAGTATTTT CASSLGADTQYF
TRBJ1-1 few NA TRBV19 TGTGCCAGCGCGGGGGGTCCCGACGCTTTCTTT CASAGGPDAFF
TRBJ2-2 NA TRBD1 TRBV7-2 TGTGCCAGCAGCAGTGGACAGGGCTACACCGGGGAGCTGTTTTTT CASSSGQGYTGELFF
TRBJ2-3 NA TRBD2 TRBV27 TGTGCCAGCAGTTTAGGAGTAGCGGGGGACGCAATTAGCACAGATACGCAGTATTTT CASSLGVAGDAISTDTQYF
TRBJ2-2 NA TRBD1 TRBV7-6 TGTGCCAGCAGCCCCCCCGTGACAGGGATGCACACCGGGGAGCTGTTTTTT CASSPPVTGMHTGELFF
TRBJ2-5 NA NA TRBV7-6 TGTGCCAGCAGCCCGTGGGGTGTGGGGCAAGAGACCCAGTACTTC CASSPWGVGQETQYF
TRBJ1-4 NA NA TRBV13 TGTGCCAGCAGCTTATCGCAGGGGCTAAATGAAAAACTGTTTTTT CASSLSQGLNEKLFF
TRBJ2-1 NA NA TRBV7-9 TGTGCCAGCAGCAGGACCTTCCCCGAGCAGTTCTTC CASSRTFPEQFF
TRBJ2-5 NA TRBD2 TRBV30 TGTGCCTGGAGTTCCAATTCTAGCGGGGGGGCCTTAGGGGAGACCCAGTACTTC CAWSSNSSGGALGETQYF
TRBJ2-2 NA NA TRBV5-1 TGCGCCAGCAGCTTGGACTCTGCCCAGAACACCGGGGAGCTGTTTTTT CASSLDSAQNTGELFF
TRBJ2-2 NA NA TRBV6-6 TGTGCCAGCACTCCAGGGACCGGGGAGCTGTTTTTT CASTPGTGELFF
TRBJ2-7 NA NA TRBV14 TGTGCCAGCAGCCCCACTGGGGCGACCTTTACCTACGAGCAGTACTTC CASSPTGATFTYEQYF
TRBJ1-2 NA TRBD1 TRBV7-8 TGTGCCAGCAGCACCACAGGGGGGGAAAGCTATGGCTACACCTTC CASSTTGGESYGYTF
TRBJ2-5 NA NA TRBV7-9 TGTGCCAGCAGCGAGGTGCAGATACAAGAGACCCAGTACTTC CASSEVQIQETQYF
TRBJ2-1 NA NA TRBV4-3 TGCGCCAGCAGCCAAGATGGGGATGAGCAGTTCTTC CASSQDGDEQFF
TRBJ2-1 NA TRBD1 TRBV7-9 TGTGCCAGCAGCTTAGCGGGACAGGGTGTAGGGAATGAGCAGTTCTTC CASSLAGQGVGNEQFF
TRBJ1-3 NA TRBD1 TRBV7-2 TGTGCCAGCAGCTTAGCTGGACAGGGGGTTACGTCACCCTCTGGAAACACCATATATTTT CASSLAGQGVTSPSGNTIYF
TRBJ2-3 NA NA TRBV6-5 TGTGCCAGCAGTTTACAGCCAAGAAGCACAGATACGCAGTATTTT CASSLQPRSTDTQYF
TRBJ2-5 NA TRBD2 TRBV9 TGTGCCAGCAGCGGACCCCGGGCGGGGGACTCCCACAAAGAGACCCAGTACTTC CASSGPRAGDSHKETQYF
TRBJ1-3 NA NA TRBV4-1 TGCGCCAGCAGCCAAGGTGGGGGGGCGTCTGGAAACACCATATATTTT CASSQGGGASGNTIYF
TRBJ2-7 NA NA TRBV11-2 TGTGCCAGCAGCTTAGAACCAGGGGCCACAAACTACGAGCAGTACTTC CASSLEPGATNYEQYF
TRBJ2-5 NA NA TRBV6-5 TGTGCCAGCAGTTACGGGGGGGCCCGTGCCCAGTACTTC CASSYGGARAQYF